The T cell receptor beta chain under discussion was sequenced for a study of control samples from healthy donors and cancer patients. Assay: immunoSEQ multiplex PCR; the TCRdb copy retains only in-frame clones and omits some. The sample consists of 150,000 or so clones, 88% of them appearing once. With 11 bases removed from V and 2 bases from J, the gap between germline ends came to 19 bases. The CDR3 runs 15 residues. Germline V lookup: CDR1 LNHDA, CDR2 SQIVND (reference sequence). The J gene is TRBJ1-5, the V gene TRBV19; D ambiguous. The sequencing input was blood. This clonotype was obtained from a woman aged 30 to 39 in good health. For the CDR3, the DNA is TGTGCCGTTACAGACCGGGGTTTTGGCAATCAGCCCCAGCATTTT. Amino acid sequence: CAVTDRGFGNQPQHF.